The rows below give T cell receptor beta chains drawn from one sample of a study of shared clonotypes between healthy human individuals. The table came from immunoSEQ multiplex PCR; TCRdb's copy has only in-frame clones and leaves some out. The sample records about 580,000 clones, more than 95% being singletons. Sequencing input: naive CD8+ T cells sorted from blood. These receptors came from a man aged 25-45 years in good health. Both conserved end residues are part of each CDR3. D genes are given only for firm matches. Clone size is stated in some rows and not others, as once, few, many or a class when expanded.

CDR3 protein | CDR3 DNA | V gene | D gene | J gene | clone size
CATSSSGQGGEKLFF | TGTGCCACCAGCTCCAGTGGACAGGGCGGTGAAAAACTGTTTTTT | TRBV15 | TRBD1 | TRBJ1-4 | -
CASSPGLGGLDEQYF | TGTGCCAGCTCACCAGGCCTGGGGGGCCTTGACGAGCAGTACTTC | TRBV18 | - | TRBJ2-7 | -
CASSPSGLAWNEQFF | TGTGCCAGCAGCCCGAGTGGGCTAGCGTGGAATGAGCAGTTCTTC | TRBV7-2 | - | TRBJ2-1 | -
CASSSRGSTGELFF | TGTGCCAGCAGCTCTCGGGGTTCCACCGGGGAGCTGTTTTTT | TRBV11-3 | - | TRBJ2-2 | -
CSVEDRYEQYF | TGCAGCGTTGAAGACCGCTACGAGCAGTACTTC | TRBV29-1 | - | TRBJ2-7 | -
CASSYGLAGDTLDEQYF | TGTGCCAGCAGCTATGGACTAGCGGGAGACACCCTCGACGAGCAGTACTTC | TRBV7-9 | TRBD2 | TRBJ2-7 | once
CASSLSAMGRYTEAFF | TGTGCCAGCAGTTTATCGGCTATGGGCAGGTACACTGAAGCTTTCTTT | TRBV27 | - | TRBJ1-1 | -
CASSEAAGNQPQHF | TGTGCCAGCAGTGAAGCGGCGGGCAATCAGCCCCAGCATTTT | TRBV25-1 | - | TRBJ1-5 | once
CASSLTGGQETQYF | TGTGCCAGCAGCCTGACAGGGGGGCAAGAGACCCAGTACTTC | TRBV7-2 | TRBD1 | TRBJ2-5 | -
CASSQDRALAGEGGGYTF | TGTGCCAGCAGCCAAGATCGTGCATTGGCCGGGGAAGGAGGAGGCTACACCTTC | TRBV14 | - | TRBJ1-2 | -
CASSPGQGVRETQYF | TGTGCCAGCTCACCTGGACAGGGCGTTAGAGAGACCCAGTACTTC | TRBV18 | TRBD1 | TRBJ2-5 | once
CASSVVRPNTEAFF | TGTGCCAGCAGCGTAGTTCGGCCGAACACTGAAGCTTTCTTT | TRBV9 | - | TRBJ1-1 | -
CASSLEGAWFAKNIQYF | TGTGCCAGCAGCTTAGAAGGGGCGTGGTTTGCCAAAAACATTCAGTACTTC | TRBV7-8 | - | TRBJ2-4 | -
CASSSRGNLNTGELFF | TGCGCCAGCAGCTCCAGGGGCAACTTAAACACCGGGGAGCTGTTTTTT | TRBV5-1 | - | TRBJ2-2 | -